This TCR beta chain is from a study of cytomegalovirus exposure and HLA in healthy donors. Study background: T cells numbering some 170 million yielded approximately 120 million unique TCR beta sequences in an earlier analysis.

The CDR3 has 13 amino acids. The V end lost 7 bases, the J end lost 6 bases, and 15 bases lay between the germline ends. Both 60 Vbeta primers and 13 Jbeta primers went into the PCR. Data came from immunoSEQ multiplex PCR; TCRdb stores just in-frame clones and leaves some out. The sample shows about 57,000 clones, just under 75% of them seen only once. The sample consisted of PBMCs. The chain couples TRBV23-1 to TRBJ1-2; D is possibly TRBD1 (6 bases). TRBV23-1 is treated as an ORF (open reading frame) with a function not yet certain. The clonotype comes from a man aged 25 to 40 in good health and CMV-seropositive. The CDR3 loop reads CASTRGGAHGYTF. The DNA for the CDR3 is TGCGCCAGCACAAGGGGGGGGGCGCATGGCTACACCTTC.